Following are 5 T cell receptor beta chains from one sample sequenced in a study of Ad26.COV2.S vaccination and SARS-CoV-2 variants. Profiling relied on immunoSEQ multiplex PCR, and the TCRdb table lists in-frame clones only, not all of them. The profile shows about 87,000 clones, about four fifths of them singletons. Sample: peripheral blood, taken after recovery from COVID-19. Receptors were obtained from a human donor who had recovered from COVID-19.

This clone has only one observation. The J gene is TRBJ2-3, the V gene TRBV19, with TRBD1 matching over 8 bases. From germline, CDR1 is LNHDA and CDR2 SQIVND (reference sequence). This CDR3 has 16 residues. Trimming took 4 bases from V and 2 from J; bases not matched to a gene: 8. The DNA for the CDR3 is TGTGCCAGTAGTAGGTTTGGACAGGGTTACACAGATACGCAGTATTTT. It translates to CASSRFGQGYTDTQYF.

The rearrangement links TRBV13 to TRBJ1-2, with D possibly matching TRBD1 (6 bases). The CDR3 length is 13 residues. With 3 bases removed from V and 12 bases from J, the gap between germline ends came to 17 bases. CDR1 and CDR2 (germline): PRHDT, FYEKMQ (reference sequence). The CDR3 coding sequence is TGTGCCAGCAGCTTGGGATCCACAGGGACCCACACCTTC. Its protein product is CASSLGSTGTHTF. The entire variable domain, with the rest obtained from reference TRBV13 and TRBJ1-2, is as follows: AAGVIQSPRHLIKEKRETATLKCYPIPRHDTVYWYQQGPGQDPQFLISFYEKMQSDKGSIPDRFSAQQFSDYHSELNMSSLELGDSALYFCASSLGSTGTHTFGSGTRLTVV.

V usage is TRBV28 and J usage is TRBJ1-5; D gene ambiguous. The germline CDR1 and CDR2 sequences are MDHEN and SYDVKM. This CDR3 contains 12 residues. The V end was cut by 5 bases, the J end by 8 bases, with 10 bases between. The chain's CDR3 is CASSELREPQHF. CDR3 coding DNA: TGTGCCAGCAGTGAGCTAAGGGAGCCCCAGCATTTT.

This chain uses TRBV10-2 with TRBJ2-1; D possibly corresponds to TRBD1 (6 bases). This CDR3 region has 13 residues. Germline CDR1 and CDR2: WSHSY and SAAADI. The V and J ends lost 5 bases and 4 bases respectively, with 9 bases between them. CDR3 sequence: CASSPDRYNEQFF. Here the CDR3 DNA reads TGCGCCAGCAGTCCGGACAGATACAATGAGCAGTTCTTC.

V is TRBV28 and J is TRBJ2-7; TRBD1 matches 10 bases. CDR3 size: 15 residues. V was pared by 7 bases and J by 4 bases, with 10 bases of the junction left unmatched. In germline, CDR1 is MDHEN, CDR2 SYDVKM. CDR3 sequence: CASTFGQGGIYEQYF. CDR3 nucleotide sequence: TGTGCCAGCACTTTTGGACAGGGGGGAATTTACGAGCAGTACTTC. Variable domain in full (rest from reference TRBV28 and TRBJ2-7): DVKVTQSSRYLVKRTGEKVFLECVQDMDHENMFWYRQDPGLGLRLIYFSYDVKMKEKGDIPEGYSVSREKKERFSLILESASTNQTSMYLCASTFGQGGIYEQYFGPGTRLTVT.